Listed below are T cell receptor beta chains from one sample, sequenced in a study of blood T cell repertoires in COVID-19. Assay used: immunoSEQ multiplex PCR; TCRdb lists only in-frame clones, some missing. The repertoire has roughly 180,000 clones, about 75% of them found once; the top ten carry roughly 8.7%. Source material: peripheral blood. These TCRs come from a woman in her 50s with active or convalescent COVID-19. CDR3s include the opening cysteine and the closing phenylalanine or tryptophan. The D gene is left open where the match is weak. Clone size, where shown, is once, few, many, or a class for clones that have expanded.

TRBJ2-3 | - | - | TRBV28 | CASSVDTSYTQYF | TGTGCCAGCAGTGTAGACACTTCGTACACGCAGTATTTT
TRBJ2-7 | few | - | TRBV19 | CASSYQQGRRAGEVGEQYF | TGTGCCAGTAGCTACCAACAGGGGAGGCGAGCGGGAGAGGTTGGCGAGCAGTACTTC
TRBJ2-1 | - | TRBD1 | TRBV11-2 | CASTPGTGGYNEQFF | TGTGCCAGCACCCCCGGGACAGGGGGCTACAATGAGCAGTTCTTC
TRBJ2-1 | - | TRBD2 | TRBV28 | CASSPRTSRAYNEQFF | TGTGCCAGCAGTCCGAGGACTAGCAGGGCCTACAATGAGCAGTTCTTC
TRBJ2-1 | - | TRBD1 | TRBV7-3 | CASSLGPGGIDEQFF | TGTGCCAGCAGCTTAGGGCCAGGGGGTATCGATGAGCAGTTCTTC
TRBJ2-7 | - | - | TRBV28 | CASSLRQGTYEQYF | TGTGCCAGCAGCCTCCGGCAGGGGACCTACGAGCAGTACTTC
TRBJ1-2 | - | - | TRBV6-2/TRBV6-3 | CASSYNEAGNYGYTF | TGTGCCAGCAGTTACAATGAGGCGGGGAACTATGGCTACACCTTC
TRBJ1-1 | once | - | TRBV4-3 | CASSQGALAAEAFF | TGCGCCAGCAGCCAAGGGGCCCTAGCGGCTGAAGCTTTCTTT
TRBJ2-5 | - | TRBD2 | TRBV25-1 | CASSESLAGVGETQYF | TGTGCCAGCAGTGAATCGCTAGCGGGGGTAGGGGAGACCCAGTACTTC
TRBJ1-5 | - | - | TRBV18 | CASSPIGVDQPQHF | TGTGCCAGCTCACCAATCGGGGTAGATCAGCCCCAGCATTTT
TRBJ1-5 | - | - | TRBV15 | CATSGGAFQPQHF | TGTGCCACCAGCGGCGGGGCTTTTCAGCCCCAGCATTTT
TRBJ1-1 | few | - | TRBV4-2 | CASSQPGVNTEAFF | TGTGCCAGCAGCCAGCCAGGGGTGAACACTGAAGCTTTCTTT
TRBJ2-1 | - | TRBD2 | TRBV4-3 | CASSEGSGRRNEQFF | TGCGCCAGCAGCGAGGGGAGCGGGAGGAGGAATGAGCAGTTCTTC
TRBJ2-1 | - | TRBD2 | TRBV6-6 | CASLGGGGSYNEQFF | TGTGCCAGCTTGGGCGGGGGAGGCTCATACAATGAGCAGTTCTTC
TRBJ1-5 | - | - | TRBV6-5 | CASSRQSNQPQHF | TGTGCCAGCAGTCGACAGAGCAATCAGCCCCAGCATTTT
TRBJ2-7 | - | TRBD2 | TRBV5-8 | CASSFSGGLYEQYF | TGTGCCAGCAGCTTTAGCGGGGGCCTCTACGAGCAGTACTTC
TRBJ2-5 | - | - | TRBV10-1 | CASWGLHQETQYF | TGCGCCAGCTGGGGACTCCACCAAGAGACCCAGTACTTC
TRBJ1-6 | few | TRBD1 | TRBV13 | CASSSGQGAQSLHF | TGTGCCAGCAGCTCCGGACAGGGAGCCCAATCCCTCCACTTT
TRBJ2-5 | - | TRBD1 | TRBV6-5 | CASSLDREEETQYF | TGTGCCAGCAGTTTGGACAGGGAGGAAGAGACCCAGTACTTC
TRBJ2-1 | - | - | TRBV6-2/TRBV6-3 | CASSPNRVEANEQFF | TGTGCCAGCAGTCCGAACAGGGTTGAGGCTAATGAGCAGTTCTTC
TRBJ2-3 | - | TRBD2 | TRBV11-2 | CASSLLSGGAATDTQYF | TGTGCCAGCAGCTTACTAAGCGGGGGGGCGGCCACAGATACGCAGTATTTT
TRBJ2-5 | - | - | TRBV7-9 | CASSLARETQYF | TGTGCCAGCAGCTTAGCGCGAGAGACCCAGTACTTC
TRBJ2-7 | - | TRBD2 | TRBV2 | CASGELERDFEQYF | TGTGCCAGCGGGGAGCTGGAGCGGGACTTCGAGCAGTACTTC
TRBJ1-1 | - | - | TRBV12-3/TRBV12-4 | CASSLVQNTEAFF | TGTGCCAGCAGTTTAGTCCAGAACACTGAAGCTTTCTTT
TRBJ2-3 | many | - | TRBV4-3 | CASSQGSGGGGTDTQYF | TGCGCCAGCAGCCAAGGGTCCGGGGGAGGAGGCACAGATACGCAGTATTTT
TRBJ1-1 | - | - | TRBV30 | CAWSGGNTEAFF | TGTGCCTGGAGTGGAGGTAACACTGAAGCTTTCTTT
TRBJ2-3 | - | TRBD2 | TRBV7-9 | CASSRRLAGITDTQYF | TGTGCCAGCAGCCGTCGACTAGCGGGGATAACAGATACGCAGTATTTT
TRBJ2-1 | - | TRBD2 | TRBV5-1 | CASSLERGGSNEQFF | TGCGCCAGCAGCTTGGAGCGGGGGGGCAGCAATGAGCAGTTCTTC
TRBJ2-7 | few | - | TRBV4-2 | CASSQDRETGSSYEQYF | TGTGCCAGCAGCCAAGATCGGGAGACGGGGAGCTCCTACGAGCAGTACTTC
TRBJ1-2 | - | - | TRBV10-3 | CAISESDSYGYTF | TGTGCCATCAGTGAGTCTGACTCTTATGGCTACACCTTC
TRBJ2-1 | - | - | TRBV19 | CASSIGVGNEQFF | TGTGCCAGTAGTATCGGGGTGGGCAATGAGCAGTTCTTC
TRBJ2-6 | - | - | TRBV6-6 | CASSQMKTDSGANVLTF | TGTGCCAGCAGTCAAATGAAGACAGACTCTGGGGCCAACGTCCTGACTTTC
TRBJ1-2 | - | - | TRBV7-9 | CASSLGDGPYGYTF | TGTGCCAGCAGCTTGGGAGACGGACCCTATGGCTACACCTTC
TRBJ1-2 | - | TRBD1 | TRBV10-3 | CAISRTGSRHGYTF | TGTGCCATCAGTAGGACAGGTTCGCGGCATGGCTACACCTTC